The 19 T cell receptor beta chains reported below all come from one sample, sequenced in a study of CD8+CD57+ T cells in acquired aplastic anemia. Sequencing was done on patients that had shown CD8+CD57+ cell expansion by flow cytometry. Genomic DNA, serving as template, underwent TCR beta VDJ and CDR3 profiling. In TCRdb, the reads were re-called with MiXCR into one record per CDR3 protein. The sample lists 160,000 or so distinct CDR3 sequences, around 47% seen once, with roughly 3.5% in the top ten. The material sequenced was sorted CD4+, CD8+, or CD8+CD57+ T cells (not recorded which) from PBMCs. The receptors originated from a human donor with aplastic anemia.

V is TRBV5-8 and J is TRBJ2-5; 8 nucleotides match TRBD1. Germline values: CDR1 SGHTS, CDR2 YDEGEE. V dropped 0 bases and J dropped 4; count of bases not matched to a gene: 5. The CDR3 has 15 amino acids. The CDR3 coding sequence is TGTGCCAGCAGCTTGGGACAGGGGACGGGAGAGACCCAGTACTTC. Protein sequence: CASSLGQGTGETQYF.

This clonotype showed up just once. Since a much larger clone is just one base distant, this may be a read error. The genes are TRBV5-4 and TRBJ2-2; TRBD1 agrees at 7 bases. V lost 0 bases and J lost 5; bases outside the gene matches: 4. The CDR3 is 15 residues long. Germline assignment: CDR1 SGHNT and CDR2 YYREEE (reference sequence). CDR3 sequence (DNA): TGTGCCAGCAGCTTGGATCTCAGGGGGACCGGGGAGCTGTTTTTT. Protein: CASSLDLRGTGELFF.

In its sample, this clonotype was seen a few times. The chain couples TRBV6-2 or TRBV6-3 to TRBJ2-4; D gene ambiguous. Trimming removed 2 bases at V and 0 bases at J, with 11 bases between. The CDR3 totals 16 residues. Germline CDR1 and CDR2: MNHEY and SVGEGT. In nucleotides, the CDR3 is TGTGCCAGCAGTTACGGTATATCATTAGCCAAAAACATTCAGTACTTC. It translates to CASSYGISLAKNIQYF.

This clonotype was found many times. The chain employs TRBV19 and TRBJ2-5; D could derive from TRBD1 or TRBD2 (6 bases each). The CDR3 consists of 15 residues. The ends were cut back, 4 bases at V and 0 bases at J, with 12 bases in the middle. Per germline, CDR1 LNHDA and CDR2 SQIVND (reference sequence). Here the CDR3 DNA reads TGTGCCAGTAGTAGGTACGGGGGCCACCAAGAGACCCAGTACTTC. Translation gives CASSRYGGHQETQYF. Full variable domain (rest looked up from reference TRBV19 and TRBJ2-5): DGGITQSPKYLFRKEGQNVTLSCEQNLNHDAMYWYRQDPGQGLRLIYYSQIVNDFQKGDIAEGYSVSREKKESFPLTVTSAQKNPTAFYLCASSRYGGHQETQYFGPGTRLLVL.

CDR3: CASSATGSATEAFF. The CDR3 DNA follows: TGTGCCAGCAGTGCGACAGGGTCGGCCACTGAAGCTTTCTTT. The chain links TRBV12-3 or TRBV12-4 to TRBJ1-1; 7 bases agree with TRBD1. This CDR3 comprises 14 residues. V dropped 5 bases and J dropped 4; count of bases not matched to a gene: 7.

This chain connects TRBV19 to TRBJ2-2; TRBD2 agrees at 10 bases. J was trimmed by 4 bases and V by 8 bases; bases with no gene match: 4. Looked up from germline, CDR1 is LNHDA and CDR2 is SQIVND (reference sequence). CDR3 length equals 14 residues. CDR3 in amino acids: CASEERGGTGELFF. CDR3 in DNA: TGTGCCAGTGAGGAGCGGGGGGGCACCGGGGAGCTGTTTTTT.

This clonotype has a count of ten or more. This rearrangement joins TRBV29-1 to TRBJ2-3, with TRBD1 matching over 7 bases. Germline CDR1 SQVTM, CDR2 ANQGSEA. J was trimmed by 3 bases and V by 7 bases; bases with no gene match: 10. This CDR3 spans 14 amino acids. Here the CDR3 reads CSARQTGSTDTQYF. The CDR3 DNA is TGCAGCGCCCGCCAGACAGGGAGTACAGATACGCAGTATTTT.

The gene calls are TRBV18 and TRBJ1-5; no clear D gene. CDR3 length: 15 residues. Germline loops: CDR1 KGHSH, CDR2 LQKENI. Trimming took off 0 bases at V and 5 bases at J, with 11 bases between the two ends. CDR3 region: CASSPPGRCDQPQHF. The CDR3 nucleotides read TGTGCCAGCTCACCACCAGGGCGTTGCGATCAGCCCCAGCATTTT.

The gene calls are TRBV29-1 and TRBJ2-5; 7 positions agree with TRBD1. Germline trimming cut 6 bases from V and 2 bases from J; bases unmatched to any gene: 9. This CDR3 is 14 amino acids long. Germline values: CDR1 SQVTM, CDR2 ANQGSEA. Written as DNA, the CDR3 is TGCAGCGTAGGGACAGCCGGAGGTCAAGAGACCCAGTACTTC. This gives the protein CSVGTAGGQETQYF. The full variable domain, in which reference TRBV29-1 and TRBJ2-5 provide the parts outside the CDR3, is SAVISQKPSRDICQRGTSLTIQCQVDSQVTMMFWYRQQPGQSLTLIATANQGSEATYESGFVIDKFPISRPNLTFSTLTVSNMSPEDSSIYLCSVGTAGGQETQYFGPGTRLLVL.

This clonotype was observed many times. The chain recombines TRBV4-1 with TRBJ1-3, with 8 nucleotides matching TRBD1. Germline V lookup: CDR1 MGHRA, CDR2 YSYEKL. The V segment lost 3 bases and the J segment 4 bases; nucleotides outside the gene matches: 5. CDR3 length: 15 amino acids. The CDR3 DNA is TGCGCCAGCAGCCACGCCAGGACAGGGGGAAACACCATATATTTT. This encodes CASSHARTGGNTIYF.

This clonotype was recorded at least ten times. The chain uses TRBV20-1 and TRBJ2-7; 8 bases are shared with TRBD2. The CDR3 length is 13 residues. Unmatched junction bases numbered 7, after V lost 6 bases and J lost 3 bases. Germline CDR1 is DFQATT and CDR2 is SNEGSKA (reference sequence). This chain's CDR3 is CSATGRGVYEQYF. The CDR3, as DNA: TGCAGTGCCACAGGGCGGGGGGTCTACGAGCAGTACTTC.

This clonotype appeared many times. V usage is TRBV19 and J usage is TRBJ1-1; D call uncertain. The CDR3 is 17 residues long. The germline V gene encodes CDR1 LNHDA and CDR2 SQIVND (reference sequence). V was pared by 2 bases and J by 1 base, with 17 bases between. Here the CDR3 reads CASSITAIPRSNTEAFF. DNA of the CDR3: TGTGCCAGTAGTATAACAGCCATACCTAGATCGAACACTGAAGCTTTCTTT.

In this sample, this clonotype turned up once. The chain combines TRBV12-3 or TRBV12-4 with TRBJ1-1; D might be TRBD1 (5 bases). V dropped 2 bases and J dropped 3 bases, with 10 bases sitting between them. The CDR3 covers 14 residues. CDR3 DNA: TGTGCCAGCAGTTTATACAGGTCGTACACTGAAGCTTTCTTT. Amino acid sequence: CASSLYRSYTEAFF.

The V and J genes are TRBV5-1 and TRBJ1-1, with D maybe TRBD1 (6 bases). The germline V gene has CDR1 SGHRS and CDR2 YFSETQ. This CDR3 has 13 residues. V lost 7 bases and J 10 bases, leaving 20 bases between the germline ends. The CDR3 nucleotides are TGCGCCAGCCGACGCGGGGGCAAGAGTGGAGCTTTCTTT. This sequence encodes CASRRGGKSGAFF.

CDR3 sequence (DNA): TGTGCCAGCAGTGATCTGGAAAACTATGGCTACACCTTC. Translating gives CASSDLENYGYTF. V and J are TRBV2 and TRBJ1-2; the D is unclear. Trimming stripped 3 bases from V and 2 bases from J, with 7 bases between. The CDR3 spans 13 residues. CDR1 SNHLY and CDR2 FYNNEI come from the germline V gene.

Notes on this clonotype: This may stem from a read error, because a much larger clone lies one nucleotide away. CDR3: CAISYLTSSGPEAFF. CDR3 coding DNA: TGTGCCATCAGTTACTTGACCTCCTCAGGGCCTGAAGCTTTCTTT. The chain carries TRBV10-3 and TRBJ1-1; a possible D gene is TRBD1 (5 bases). CDR1 ENHRY and CDR2 SYGVKD come from the germline V gene. The CDR3 sequence is 15 residues long. V shed 5 bases and J shed 6 bases, with 19 bases lying between them.

The chain employs TRBV29-1 and TRBJ2-2; a weak D match, TRBD2 (5 bases). The CDR3 has 14 amino acids. With 3 bases removed from V and 1 base from J, the gap between germline ends came to 9 bases. Per the germline V gene, CDR1 is SQVTM and CDR2 is ANQGSEA. CDR3 nucleotides: TGCAGCGTTGACGCGGCGGGGAACACCGGGGAGCTGTTTTTT. Translated: CSVDAAGNTGELFF.

This chain uses TRBV10-1 with TRBJ2-7; TRBD1 matches at 10 bases. Germline V gene sequence: CDR1 WNHNN, CDR2 SYGVQD (reference sequence). V shed 4 bases, J shed 2 bases, and the junction held 5 bases outside the gene matches. This CDR3 region has 15 residues. The CDR3: CASSAPGQGPYEQYF. CDR3 DNA: TGCGCCAGCAGTGCTCCGGGACAGGGGCCCTACGAGCAGTACTTC.

The chain carries TRBV7-9 and TRBJ1-2; D is possibly TRBD1 (5 bases). Trimming removed 7 bases at V and 4 bases at J, with 10 bases between. Germline CDR1 and CDR2: SEHNR and FQNEAQ (reference sequence). This CDR3 is 12 amino acids long. CDR3 protein: CASTGTVYGYTF. The CDR3 coding sequence is TGTGCCAGCACCGGGACGGTCTATGGCTACACCTTC.